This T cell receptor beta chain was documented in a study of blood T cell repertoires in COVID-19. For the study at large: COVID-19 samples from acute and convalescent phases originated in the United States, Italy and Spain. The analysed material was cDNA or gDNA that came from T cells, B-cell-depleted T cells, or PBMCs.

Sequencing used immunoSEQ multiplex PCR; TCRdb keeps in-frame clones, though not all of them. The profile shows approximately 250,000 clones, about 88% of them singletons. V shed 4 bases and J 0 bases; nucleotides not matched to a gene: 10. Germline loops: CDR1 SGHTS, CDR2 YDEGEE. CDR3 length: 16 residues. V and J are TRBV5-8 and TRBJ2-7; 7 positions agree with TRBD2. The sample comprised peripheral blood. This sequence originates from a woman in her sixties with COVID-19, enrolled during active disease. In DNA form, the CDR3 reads TGTGCCAGCAGCCCTCCCTGGCGGGAGATCTCCTACGAGCAGTACTTC. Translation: CASSPPWREISYEQYF.